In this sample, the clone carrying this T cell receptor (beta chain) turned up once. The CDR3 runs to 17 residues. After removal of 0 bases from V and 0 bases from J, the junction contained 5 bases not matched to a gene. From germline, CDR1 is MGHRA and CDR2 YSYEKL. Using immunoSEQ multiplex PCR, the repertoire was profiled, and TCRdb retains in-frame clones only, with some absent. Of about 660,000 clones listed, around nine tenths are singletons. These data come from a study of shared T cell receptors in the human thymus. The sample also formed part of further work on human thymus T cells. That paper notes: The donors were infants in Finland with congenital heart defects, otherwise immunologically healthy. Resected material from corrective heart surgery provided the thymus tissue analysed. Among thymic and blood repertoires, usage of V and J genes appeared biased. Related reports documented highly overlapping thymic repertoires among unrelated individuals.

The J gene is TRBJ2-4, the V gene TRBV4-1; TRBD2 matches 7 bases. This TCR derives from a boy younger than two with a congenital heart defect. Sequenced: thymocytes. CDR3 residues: CASSQEREGLAKNIQYF. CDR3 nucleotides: TGCGCCAGCAGCCAAGAGAGGGAGGGACTAGCCAAAAACATTCAGTACTTC.